One T cell receptor (beta chain) is described in this entry. The CDR3 is 17 amino acids. Germline trimming cut 6 bases from V and 3 bases from J; bases unmatched to any gene: 11. A single record per CDR3 protein comes from TCRdb applying MiXCR to the RT-PCR reads. The table records more than 550,000 distinct CDR3 sequences, approximately 15% of them present only once. The origin of this receptor is a female donor in good health, serving as a healthy control. Sequencing was performed on memory CD4+ T cells from blood. The chain links TRBV12-3 or TRBV12-4 to TRBJ2-5, with 12 positions matching TRBD2. CDR3 in amino acids: CASSMGRASGREETQYF. CDR3 DNA: TGTGCCAGCAGCATGGGGAGGGCTAGCGGGAGGGAAGAGACCCAGTACTTC.